This paragraph covers one T cell receptor (beta chain) sequence. V was cut by 4 bases and J by 6 bases, with 12 bases left in between. The germline V gene has CDR1 LNHDA and CDR2 SQIVND (reference sequence). The CDR3 extends over 13 amino acids. These data belong to a study of control samples from healthy donors and cancer patients. Profiling relied on immunoSEQ multiplex PCR, and the TCRdb table lists in-frame clones only, not all of them. The sample consists of roughly 180,000 clones, approximately 92% of them appearing once. The sequenced material came from blood. This clonotype was sampled from a woman in her fifties or sixties in good health. The chain employs TRBV19 and TRBJ1-2, with D possibly matching TRBD1 (5 bases). The CDR3 loop is CASSRGRADGYTF. CDR3 nucleotide sequence: TGTGCCAGTAGTAGGGGCAGGGCCGATGGCTACACCTTC.